This T cell receptor beta chain derives from a study of cytomegalovirus exposure and HLA in healthy donors. Points from the study as a whole: It was likely that a cluster of highly shared sequence variants was a sequencing artifact. Sequences of the TCR beta chain were said to predict the HLA-A and HLA-B alleles of most subjects accurately. Highest at DRB1 and lowest at HLA-C, TCR association rates differed among HLA loci in a later analysis. A prior analysis recorded that most TCR beta V segments were productive about 87% or about 30% of the time.

This PCR relied on a set of 60 Vbeta primers and 13 Jbeta primers. Sequenced by immunoSEQ multiplex PCR; TCRdb stores in-frame clones only, minus some. This table holds under 70,000 clones, approximately 71% found once. As concerns this clone: What it binds is unknown.

The source of this sequence is a man in his forties or fifties in good health and CMV-seropositive. The sample was PBMCs.

CDR3 in DNA: TGTGCCAGCAGCTTAGGAGGGAGAGAGACCCAGTACTTC. Translation gives CASSLGGRETQYF. The V call is TRBV7-6, the J call TRBJ2-5; maybe TRBD2 (5 bases). V dropped 1 base and J dropped 4 bases, with 7 bases sitting between them. This CDR3 comprises 13 residues. Germline CDR1 reads SGHVS; CDR2 reads FNYEAQ.